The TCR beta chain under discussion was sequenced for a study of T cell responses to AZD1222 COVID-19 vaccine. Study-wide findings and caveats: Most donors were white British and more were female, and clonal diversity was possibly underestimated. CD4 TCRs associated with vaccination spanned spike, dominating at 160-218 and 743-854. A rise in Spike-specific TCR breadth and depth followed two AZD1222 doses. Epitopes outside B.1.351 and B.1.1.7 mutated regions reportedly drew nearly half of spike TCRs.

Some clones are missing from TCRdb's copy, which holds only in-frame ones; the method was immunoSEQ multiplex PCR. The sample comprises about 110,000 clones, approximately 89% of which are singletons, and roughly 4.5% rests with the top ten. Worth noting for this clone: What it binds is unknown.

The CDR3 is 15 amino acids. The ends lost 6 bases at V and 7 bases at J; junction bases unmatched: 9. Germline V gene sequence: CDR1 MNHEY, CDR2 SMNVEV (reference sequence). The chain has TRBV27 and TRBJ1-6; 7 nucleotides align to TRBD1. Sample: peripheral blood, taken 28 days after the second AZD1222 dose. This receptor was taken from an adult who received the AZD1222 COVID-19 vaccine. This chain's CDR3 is CASSRDRVENSPLHF. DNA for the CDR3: TGTGCCAGCAGCCGAGACAGGGTTGAGAATTCACCCCTCCACTTT.